Presented here are 15 T cell receptor beta chains from one specimen sequenced in a study of CD8+CD57+ T cells in acquired aplastic anemia (dated by TCRdb to between 2018 and 2020). Expansion of CD8+CD57+ cells had been shown by flow cytometry in the patients chosen for sequencing. Sequencer: Illumina HiSeq 2000. Genomic DNA was used as template for profiling of TCR beta VDJ combinations and CDR3 sequences. TCRdb ran its own pipeline on the public reads, namely fastp trimming at Q25 and MiXCR clone calling, and kept in-frame beta chains. A single entry per CDR3 protein holds the most common genes and DNA from its merged rows. For this sample there are some 160,000 distinct CDR3 sequences; less than 60% appear just once. The ten largest clones take up 3.2% of the sample. The material sequenced was sorted CD4+, CD8+, or CD8+CD57+ T cells (not recorded which) from PBMCs. These TCRs come from a human donor with aplastic anemia.

This clonotype was counted between two and nine times. A clone one base away is much larger, so this may be a read error. Here the CDR3 DNA reads TGTGCCAGCAGGTGGGGGGTGAACACTGAAGCTTTCTTT. Protein: CASRWGVNTEAFF. The rearrangement links TRBV7-3 to TRBJ1-1, with a weak D call TRBD1 (5 bases). Trimming took 6 bases from V and 0 from J, leaving 8 bases between them. From germline, CDR1 is SGHTA and CDR2 FQGTGA. The CDR3 is made up of 13 amino acids.

This rearrangement joins TRBV15 to TRBJ2-3; D call uncertain. Trimming pared 7 bases from V and 1 base from J, leaving 9 bases between. The CDR3 consists of 13 residues. Per germline, CDR1 LNHNV and CDR2 YYDKDF (reference sequence). The CDR3 reads CATNPVGTDTQYF. The CDR3 DNA sequence: TGTGCCACCAACCCGGTGGGCACAGATACGCAGTATTTT.

This clonotype was observed many times. The chain has TRBV6-5 and TRBJ1-5; 8 bases are a match to TRBD1. This CDR3 comprises 14 residues. CDR1 is MNHEY and CDR2 is SVGAGI in the germline V gene. V lost 4 bases, J lost 6 bases, and 5 bases stayed unmatched. This CDR3 reads CASSLPGGGQPQHF. The CDR3 region has the DNA TGTGCCAGCAGTTTACCAGGGGGCGGTCAGCCCCAGCATTTT.

This clonotype was counted at least ten times. V usage is TRBV5-1 and J usage is TRBJ1-2, with D possibly being TRBD1 (6 bases). The V gene lost 4 bases and the J gene lost 6 bases, with 16 bases spanning the gap. CDR3 length: 14 amino acids. The germline V gene encodes CDR1 SGHRS and CDR2 YFSETQ. Written as DNA, the CDR3 is TGCGCCAGCAGCACCATACAGGGCCGGGATGGCTACACCTTC. Encoded protein: CASSTIQGRDGYTF.

This chain links TRBV25-1 with TRBJ2-6; TRBD1 matches 9 bases. This CDR3 comprises 16 residues. V lost 6 bases, J lost 4 bases, and 7 bases stayed unmatched. Germline V CDR1 and CDR2: MGHDK, SYGVNS. The CDR3 here is CASRPDRGTGANVLTF. CDR3 bases: TGTGCCAGCAGACCGGACAGGGGCACCGGGGCCAACGTCCTGACTTTC. Full variable domain (rest looked up from reference TRBV25-1 and TRBJ2-6): EADIYQTPRYLVIGTGKKITLECSQTMGHDKMYWYQQDPGMELHLIHYSYGVNSTEKGDLSSESTVSRIRTEHFPLTLESARPSHTSQYLCASRPDRGTGANVLTFGAGSRLTVL.

V gene TRBV2 combines with J gene TRBJ2-1; D is possibly TRBD2 (5 bases). Germline V gene lookup returns CDR1 SNHLY and CDR2 FYNNEI. The CDR3 sequence is 13 residues long. V was cut by 5 bases and J by 5 bases, with 10 bases left in between. CDR3 bases: TGTGCCAGCAGTAACACCGGGAACAATGAGCAGTTCTTC. It is translated as CASSNTGNNEQFF.

This chain links TRBV10-3 with TRBJ2-5, with 11 bases that match TRBD2. The germline CDR1 and CDR2 sequences are ENHRY and SYGVKD. The V gene end was trimmed by 4 bases and the J gene end by 1 base; junction bases not matched to a gene: 5. CDR3 length equals 16 residues. CDR3 loop: CAISGLAGGPQETQYF. CDR3 DNA: TGTGCCATCAGTGGGCTAGCGGGGGGCCCCCAAGAGACCCAGTACTTC.

This chain uses TRBV12-3 or TRBV12-4 with TRBJ1-2, with a tentative D call TRBD1 (5 bases). The CDR3 covers 13 residues. V gave up 6 bases and J gave up 2 bases, with 10 bases separating them. In DNA form, the CDR3 reads TGTGCCAGCAGAGGGACGGCAAACTATGGCTACACCTTC. Amino acids: CASRGTANYGYTF.

This chain links TRBV7-8 with TRBJ1-1; TRBD1 is a possible D gene (5 bases). CDR1 and CDR2 from the germline V gene are SGHVS and FQNEAQ. CDR3 length equals 15 residues. V shed 5 bases and J shed 4 bases, with 17 bases lying between them. The CDR3 sequence: CASSSRGPGFTEAFF. In nucleotides, the CDR3 is TGTGCCAGCAGCAGCCGGGGCCCTGGGTTCACTGAAGCTTTCTTT.

The chain couples TRBV11-1 to TRBJ1-6, with 10 positions matching TRBD1. CDR3 length: 17 amino acids. Trimming removed 4 bases from V and 9 bases from J; junction bases left unmatched: 12. Germline V gives CDR1 SGHAT, CDR2 FQDESV (reference sequence). The CDR3 here is CASSSHRGGDRGSPLHF. Here the CDR3 DNA reads TGTGCCAGCAGCTCTCATCGCGGAGGGGACAGGGGTTCACCCCTCCACTTT.

This chain joins TRBV10-3 and TRBJ1-1, with D possibly matching TRBD1 (5 bases). There are 17 residues in the CDR3. Germline CDR1 ENHRY, CDR2 SYGVKD. V was clipped by 6 bases and J by 8 bases, with 28 bases between them. CDR3 protein: CAISAGSGTSGSREAFF. DNA of the CDR3: TGTGCCATCAGCGCCGGGTCCGGGACTAGCGGATCAAGGGAAGCTTTCTTT.

The table lists this clonotype with many counts. CDR3 residues: CASSQVVGYDQPQHF. The CDR3 bases are TGCGCCAGCAGCCAAGTTGTTGGGTATGATCAGCCCCAGCATTTT. V gene TRBV4-3 combines with J gene TRBJ1-5, with D uncertain. CDR1 is LGHNA, CDR2 YSLEER, per germline. Trimming stripped 1 base from V and 5 bases from J, with 12 bases between. The CDR3 is 15 amino acids.

This clonotype was counted many times. The V gene is TRBV4-3, the J gene TRBJ2-3, with 10 bases matching TRBD2. Per germline, CDR1 LGHNA and CDR2 YSLEER. The CDR3 has 18 amino acids. The V segment lost 1 base and the J segment 1 base; nucleotides outside the gene matches: 8. CDR3 region: CASSQGSSGSLGTDTQYF. CDR3 coding DNA: TGCGCCAGCAGCCAAGGCTCTAGCGGGAGTCTAGGCACAGATACGCAGTATTTT.

This chain joins TRBV15 and TRBJ2-5, with 7 bases identical to TRBD2. CDR1 LNHNV and CDR2 YYDKDF come from the germline V gene (reference sequence). V dropped 5 bases and J dropped 2; count of bases not matched to a gene: 5. This CDR3 has 14 amino acids. The CDR3 is CATSPLADQETQYF. CDR3 bases: TGTGCCACCAGCCCCCTAGCGGATCAAGAGACCCAGTACTTC. The whole variable domain, remainder taken from reference TRBV15 and TRBJ2-5, is DAMVIQNPRYQVTQFGKPVTLSCSQTLNHNVMYWYQQKSSQAPKLLFHYYDKDFNNEADTPDNFQSRRPNTSFCFLDIRSPGLGDTAMYLCATSPLADQETQYFGPGTRLLVL.

This clonotype was seen more than once but under ten times. V gene TRBV24-1 combines with J gene TRBJ1-2; maybe TRBD1 (5 bases). The germline gives CDR1 KGHDR, CDR2 SFDVKD. CDR3 length: 13 amino acids. Trimming stripped 5 bases from V and 8 bases from J, with 14 bases between. CDR3 sequence: CATSGQGPLGYTF. In DNA form, the CDR3 reads TGTGCCACCAGTGGTCAGGGTCCGTTGGGCTACACCTTC.